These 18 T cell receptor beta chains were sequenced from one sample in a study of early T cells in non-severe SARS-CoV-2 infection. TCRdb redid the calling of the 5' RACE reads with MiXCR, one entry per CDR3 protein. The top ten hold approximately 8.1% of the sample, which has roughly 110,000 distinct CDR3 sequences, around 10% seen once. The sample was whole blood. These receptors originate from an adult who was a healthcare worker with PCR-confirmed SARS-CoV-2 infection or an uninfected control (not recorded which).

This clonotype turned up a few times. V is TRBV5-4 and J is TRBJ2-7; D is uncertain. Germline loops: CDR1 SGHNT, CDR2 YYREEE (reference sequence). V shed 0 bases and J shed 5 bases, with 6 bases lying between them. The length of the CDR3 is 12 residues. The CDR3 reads CASSLGENEQYF. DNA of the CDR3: TGTGCCAGCAGCTTGGGGGAAAACGAGCAGTACTTC.

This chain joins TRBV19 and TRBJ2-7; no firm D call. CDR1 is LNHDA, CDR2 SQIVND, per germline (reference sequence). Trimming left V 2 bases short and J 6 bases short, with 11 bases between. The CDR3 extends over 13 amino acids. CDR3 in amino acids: CASSIKSSSEQYF. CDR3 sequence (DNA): TGTGCCAGTAGTATAAAGTCGTCGTCCGAGCAGTACTTC.

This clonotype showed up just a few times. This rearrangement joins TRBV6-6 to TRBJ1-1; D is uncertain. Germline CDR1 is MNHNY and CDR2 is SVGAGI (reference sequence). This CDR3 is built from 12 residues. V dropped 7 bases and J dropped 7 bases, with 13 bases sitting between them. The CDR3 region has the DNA TGTGCCAGCACACAGCTCCTCTATGAAGCTTTCTTT. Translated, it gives CASTQLLYEAFF.

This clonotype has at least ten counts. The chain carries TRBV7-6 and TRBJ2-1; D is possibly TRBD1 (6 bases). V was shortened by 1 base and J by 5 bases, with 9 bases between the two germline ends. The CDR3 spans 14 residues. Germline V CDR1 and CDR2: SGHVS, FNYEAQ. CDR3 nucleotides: TGTGCCAGCAGCTTAGACAGGGTAAACAATGAGCAGTTCTTC. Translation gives CASSLDRVNNEQFF.

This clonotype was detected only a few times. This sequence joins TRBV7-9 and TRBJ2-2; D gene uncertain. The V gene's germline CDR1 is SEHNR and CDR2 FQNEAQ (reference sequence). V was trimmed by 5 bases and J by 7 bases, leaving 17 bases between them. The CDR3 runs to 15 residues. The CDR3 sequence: CASSPPRVGDGELFF. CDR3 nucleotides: TGTGCCAGCAGCCCGCCCCGGGTTGGGGACGGGGAGCTGTTTTTT.

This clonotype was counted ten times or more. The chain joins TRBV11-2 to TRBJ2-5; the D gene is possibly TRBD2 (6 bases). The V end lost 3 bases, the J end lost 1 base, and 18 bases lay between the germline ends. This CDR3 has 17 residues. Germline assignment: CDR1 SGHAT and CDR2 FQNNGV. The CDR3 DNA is TGTGCCAGCAGCTTTGGGATTACATGGCGGGGCCAAGAGACCCAGTACTTC. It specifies CASSFGITWRGQETQYF.

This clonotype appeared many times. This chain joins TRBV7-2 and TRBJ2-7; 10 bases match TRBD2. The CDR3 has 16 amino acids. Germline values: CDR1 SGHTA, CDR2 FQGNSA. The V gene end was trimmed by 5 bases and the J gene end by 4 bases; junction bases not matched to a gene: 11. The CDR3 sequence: CASSPRSGREWYEQYF. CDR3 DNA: TGTGCCAGCAGCCCCCGCAGCGGGAGGGAGTGGTACGAGCAGTACTTC. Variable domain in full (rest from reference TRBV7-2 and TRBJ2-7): GAGVSQSPSNKVTEKGKDVELRCDPISGHTALYWYRQSLGQGLEFLIYFQGNSAPDKSGLPSDRFSAERTGGSVSTLTIQRTQQEDSAVYLCASSPRSGREWYEQYFGPGTRLTVT.

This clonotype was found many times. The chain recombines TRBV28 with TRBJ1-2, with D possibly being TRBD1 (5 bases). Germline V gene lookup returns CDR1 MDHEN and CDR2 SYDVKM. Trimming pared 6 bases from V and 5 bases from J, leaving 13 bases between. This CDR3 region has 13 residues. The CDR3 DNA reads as TGTGCCAGCAGCCTGACACAGGCGTATGGCTACACCTTC. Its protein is CASSLTQAYGYTF.

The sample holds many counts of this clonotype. The CDR3 loop is CASSQGGGEGSPLHF. Written as DNA, the CDR3 is TGCGCCAGCAGCCAAGGAGGGGGGGAAGGATCACCCCTCCACTTT. The V call is TRBV4-3, the J call TRBJ1-6, with D perhaps matching TRBD1 (6 bases). Germline V gene data show CDR1 as LGHNA and CDR2 as YSLEER. V lost 1 base, J lost 10 bases, and 14 bases lay in between. The CDR3 is 15 amino acids.

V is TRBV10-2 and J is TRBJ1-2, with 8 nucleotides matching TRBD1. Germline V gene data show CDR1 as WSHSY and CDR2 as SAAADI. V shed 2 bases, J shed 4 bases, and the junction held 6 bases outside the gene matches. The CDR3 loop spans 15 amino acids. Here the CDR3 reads CASSEPGGAGYGYTF. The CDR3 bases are TGCGCCAGCAGTGAGCCAGGGGGCGCGGGCTATGGCTACACCTTC.

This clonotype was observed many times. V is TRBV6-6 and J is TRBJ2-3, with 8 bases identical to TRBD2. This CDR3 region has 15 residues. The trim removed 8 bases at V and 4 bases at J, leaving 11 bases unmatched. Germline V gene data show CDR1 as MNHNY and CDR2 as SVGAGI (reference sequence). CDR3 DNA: TGTGCCAGCTCCAAGGTACTAGCGGCAGCAGATACGCAGTATTTT. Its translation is CASSKVLAAADTQYF.

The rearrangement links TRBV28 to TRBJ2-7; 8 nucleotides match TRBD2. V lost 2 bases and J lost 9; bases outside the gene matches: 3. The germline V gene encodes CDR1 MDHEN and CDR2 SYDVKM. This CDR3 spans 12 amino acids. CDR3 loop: CASSLSGGVQYF. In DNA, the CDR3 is TGTGCCAGCAGTTTAAGCGGGGGAGTGCAGTACTTC.

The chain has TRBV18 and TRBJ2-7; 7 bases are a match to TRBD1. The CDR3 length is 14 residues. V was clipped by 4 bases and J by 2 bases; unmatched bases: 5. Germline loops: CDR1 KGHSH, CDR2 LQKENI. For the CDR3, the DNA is TGTGCCAGCTCACTCCAGGGACAGACCTACGAGCAGTACTTC. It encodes CASSLQGQTYEQYF.

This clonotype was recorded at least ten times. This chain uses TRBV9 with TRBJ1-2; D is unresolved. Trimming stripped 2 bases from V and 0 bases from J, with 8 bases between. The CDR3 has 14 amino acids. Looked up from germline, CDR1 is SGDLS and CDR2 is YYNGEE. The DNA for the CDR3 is TGTGCCAGCAGCGTCCGGGGAGCTAACTATGGCTACACCTTC. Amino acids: CASSVRGANYGYTF.

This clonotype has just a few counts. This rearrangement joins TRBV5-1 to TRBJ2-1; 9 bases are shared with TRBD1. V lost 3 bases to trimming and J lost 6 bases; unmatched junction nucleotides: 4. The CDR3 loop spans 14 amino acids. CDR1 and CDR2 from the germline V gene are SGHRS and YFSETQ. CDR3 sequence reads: CASSSGQGFNEQFF. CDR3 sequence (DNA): TGCGCCAGCAGCTCGGGACAGGGTTTCAATGAGCAGTTCTTC.

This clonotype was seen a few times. Here the CDR3 DNA reads TGTGCCAGCAGTTTAGAGTGGGGGATTAATGAAAAACTGTTTTTT. Its protein product is CASSLEWGINEKLFF. The rearrangement links TRBV12-3 or TRBV12-4 to TRBJ1-4; TRBD1 might be the D (5 bases). The CDR3 is 15 residues long. The V end lost 1 base, the J end lost 4 bases, and 10 bases lay between the germline ends.

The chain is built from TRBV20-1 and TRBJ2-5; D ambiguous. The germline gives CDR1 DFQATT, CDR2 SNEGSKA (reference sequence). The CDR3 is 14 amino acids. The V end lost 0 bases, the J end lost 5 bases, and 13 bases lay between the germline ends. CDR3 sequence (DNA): TGCAGTGCTAGAGATTATCGGCTCAGGGAGACCCAGTACTTC. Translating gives CSARDYRLRETQYF.

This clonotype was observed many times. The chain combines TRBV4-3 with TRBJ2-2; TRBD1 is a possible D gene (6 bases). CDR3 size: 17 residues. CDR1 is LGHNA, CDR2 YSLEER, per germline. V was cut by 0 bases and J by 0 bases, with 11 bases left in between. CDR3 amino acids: CASSQEDDRTNTGELFF. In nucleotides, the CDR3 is TGCGCCAGCAGCCAAGAGGACGACAGGACGAACACCGGGGAGCTGTTTTTT.